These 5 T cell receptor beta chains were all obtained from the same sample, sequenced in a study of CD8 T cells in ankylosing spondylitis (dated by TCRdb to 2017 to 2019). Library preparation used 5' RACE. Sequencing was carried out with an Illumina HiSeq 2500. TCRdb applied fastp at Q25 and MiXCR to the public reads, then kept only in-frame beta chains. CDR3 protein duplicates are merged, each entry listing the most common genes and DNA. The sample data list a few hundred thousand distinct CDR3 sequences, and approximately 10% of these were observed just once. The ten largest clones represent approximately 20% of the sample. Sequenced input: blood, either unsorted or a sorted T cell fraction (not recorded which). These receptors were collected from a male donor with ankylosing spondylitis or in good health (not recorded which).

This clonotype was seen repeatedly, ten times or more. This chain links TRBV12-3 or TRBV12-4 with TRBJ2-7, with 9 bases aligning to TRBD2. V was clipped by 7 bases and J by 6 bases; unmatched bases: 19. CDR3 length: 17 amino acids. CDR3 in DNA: TGTGCCAGCACCCATTCCAAACCACTAGCGGGCGGCACCGAGCAGTACTTC. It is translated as CASTHSKPLAGGTEQYF.

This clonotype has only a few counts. The CDR3 bases are TGTGCCAGCAGTTCGACGGTCGCTGAAGCTTTCTTT. This translates into CASSSTVAEAFF. V usage is TRBV12-3 or TRBV12-4 and J usage is TRBJ1-1; D gene ambiguous. This CDR3 region has 12 residues. Between the trimmed V and J ends, which lost 4 bases and 6 bases, there was a span of 9 bases.

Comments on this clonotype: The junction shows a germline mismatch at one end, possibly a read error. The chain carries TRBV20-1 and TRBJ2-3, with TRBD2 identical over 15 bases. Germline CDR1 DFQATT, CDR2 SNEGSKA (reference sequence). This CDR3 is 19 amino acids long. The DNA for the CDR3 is TGCTGTGCTAGTCCCGATATTCGGACTAGCGGGGGGGCCGCAGATACGCAGTATTTT. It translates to CCASPDIRTSGGAADTQYF.

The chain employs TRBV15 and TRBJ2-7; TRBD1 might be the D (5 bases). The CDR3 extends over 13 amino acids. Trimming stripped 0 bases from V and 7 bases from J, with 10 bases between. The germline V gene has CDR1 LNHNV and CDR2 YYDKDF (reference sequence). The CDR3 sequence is CATSREVGLEQYF. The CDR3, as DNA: TGTGCCACCAGCAGAGAGGTGGGGCTAGAGCAGTACTTC.

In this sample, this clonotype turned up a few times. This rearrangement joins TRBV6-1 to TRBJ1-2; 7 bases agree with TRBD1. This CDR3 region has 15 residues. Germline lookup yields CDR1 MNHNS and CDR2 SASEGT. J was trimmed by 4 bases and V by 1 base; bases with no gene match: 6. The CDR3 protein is CASSEGTGGSYGYTF. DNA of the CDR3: TGTGCCAGCAGTGAAGGGACAGGCGGTTCCTATGGCTACACCTTC.